This TCR beta chain was observed in a study of STAT5B mutations in CD4+ large granular lymphocyte leukemia. Original data processing: Putative leukemic clones, roughly 60 in all, each exceeded 5% of the repertoire. Sequencing used immunoSEQ multiplex PCR; TCRdb keeps in-frame clones, though not all of them. V and J calls and clone size are as listed in that table; D and trimming were resolved from the DNA. The data contain more than 6,500 clones, roughly 86% of them seen just once; the ten biggest clones take up 50%. Sequencing was done on a sample of PBMCs. This clonotype originated in a woman aged 70-85 years with CD4+ T-cell large granular lymphocyte leukemia.

The CDR3 region has the DNA TGTGCCAGTAAGTACGGCTCAGGGGAAGGCTACACCTTC. Translating it yields CASKYGSGEGYTF. V and J are TRBV19 and TRBJ1-2; TRBD1 might be the D (6 bases). This CDR3 comprises 13 residues. V shed 7 bases and J shed 8 bases, with 17 bases lying between them. CDR1 LNHDA and CDR2 SQIVND come from the germline V gene (reference sequence).